This TCR beta chain was identified in a study of HIV-infected patients and healthy controls. Overall study results and limits: In HIV-infected patients, the apparent post-therapy Gini index recovery did not replicate in size-matched data. Treated samples reflected only about three months of therapy, arguably too short to observe immune reconstitution.

This CDR3 is 15 amino acids long. Germline values: CDR1 MNHEY, CDR2 SVGEGT. J lost 2 bases, V lost 0 bases, and 3 bases had no gene match. Alpha and beta constant-region primers primed reverse transcription of 400 to 500 ng RNA. Each of the alpha and beta chains got its own library through chain-specific third strand synthesis with indices. A 12-nucleotide barcode per molecule came from two concatenated random hexamers added pre-amplification. TCRdb reanalysed the 5' RACE reads using MiXCR and keeps one entry per CDR3 protein. The sample has about 6,600 distinct CDR3 sequences; about 10% are singletons. By sample share, this clonotype is medium-sized. Its specificity is not known. Antiretroviral therapy had run roughly three months, about 14 weeks, before follow-up blood collection. Whole blood was used without fractionation, so all unsorted peripheral T cells were included. RNA came from more than 2 ml of peripheral blood.

The chain uses TRBV6-2 or TRBV6-3 and TRBJ2-7, with TRBD2 matching over 8 bases. The source is an adult with HIV infection. The sequences come from blood, collected during antiretroviral therapy. The CDR3 loop reads CASSYSSGGPYEQYF. The CDR3 DNA follows: TGTGCCAGCAGTTACTCCTCGGGGGGGCCCTACGAGCAGTACTTC.